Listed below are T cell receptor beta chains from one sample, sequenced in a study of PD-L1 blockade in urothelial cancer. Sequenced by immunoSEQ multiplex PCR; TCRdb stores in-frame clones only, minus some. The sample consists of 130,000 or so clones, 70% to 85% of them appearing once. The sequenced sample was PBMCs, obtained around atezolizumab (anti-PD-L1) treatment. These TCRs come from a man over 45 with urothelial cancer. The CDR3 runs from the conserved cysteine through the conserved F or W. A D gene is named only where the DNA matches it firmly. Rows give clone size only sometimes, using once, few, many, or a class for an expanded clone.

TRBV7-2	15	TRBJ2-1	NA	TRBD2	CASSLLAGTYNEQFF	TGTGCCAGCAGCTTACTAGCGGGAACCTACAATGAGCAGTTCTTC
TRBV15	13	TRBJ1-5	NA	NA	CATSTEGRMPQHF	TGTGCCACCAGCACCGAGGGTAGGATGCCCCAGCATTTT
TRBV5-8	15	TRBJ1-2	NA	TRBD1	CASSETGVQLYGYTF	TGTGCCAGCAGCGAGACAGGGGTCCAACTCTATGGCTACACCTTC
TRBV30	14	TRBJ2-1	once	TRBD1	CAWARQGVANEQFF	TGTGCCTGGGCCAGACAGGGGGTGGCGAATGAGCAGTTCTTC
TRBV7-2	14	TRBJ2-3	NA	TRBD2	CASGTSGSADTQYF	TGTGCCAGCGGGACTAGCGGGAGTGCAGATACGCAGTATTTT
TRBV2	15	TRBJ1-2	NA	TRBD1	CASRETGGAYYGYTF	TGTGCCAGCAGGGAGACAGGGGGCGCATACTATGGCTACACCTTC
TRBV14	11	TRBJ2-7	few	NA	CASSKGDEQYF	TGTGCCAGCAGCAAGGGGGACGAGCAGTACTTC
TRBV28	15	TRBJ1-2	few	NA	CASNYGLQENYGYTF	TGTGCCAGCAACTATGGACTACAGGAGAACTATGGCTACACCTTC
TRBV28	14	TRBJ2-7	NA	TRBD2	CASRGLAELYEQYF	TGTGCCAGCAGGGGACTAGCGGAGCTTTACGAGCAGTACTTC
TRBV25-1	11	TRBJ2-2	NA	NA	CASSGAGELFF	TGTGCCAGCAGTGGGGCGGGAGAGCTGTTTTTT
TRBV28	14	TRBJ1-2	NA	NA	CASTPSQGWYGYTF	TGTGCCAGCACCCCCAGTCAGGGCTGGTATGGCTACACCTTC
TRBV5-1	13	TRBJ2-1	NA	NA	CASSLGDLNEQFF	TGCGCCAGCAGCTTGGGGGACTTGAATGAGCAGTTCTTC
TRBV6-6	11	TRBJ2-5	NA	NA	CASSGNTPQYF	TGTGCCAGCAGCGGGAATACCCCCCAGTACTTC
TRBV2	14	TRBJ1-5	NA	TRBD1	CASSDRGGNQPQHF	TGTGCCAGCAGTGACAGGGGGGGCAATCAGCCCCAGCATTTT
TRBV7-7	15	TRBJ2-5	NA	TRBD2	CASSLAGTRLETQYF	TGTGCTAGCAGCTTAGCCGGGACTAGGCTAGAGACCCAGTACTTC
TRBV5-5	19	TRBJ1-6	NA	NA	CASSLGHPGTSANNSPLHF	TGTGCCAGCAGCTTGGGACATCCAGGTACCTCGGCCAATAATTCACCCCTCCACTTT
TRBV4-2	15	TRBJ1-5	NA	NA	CASSQVSGSNQPQHF	TGTGCCAGCAGCCAAGTCTCGGGAAGCAATCAGCCCCAGCATTTT
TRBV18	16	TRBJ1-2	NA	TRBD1	CASSPRIGQGNYGYTF	TGTGCCAGCTCACCACGAATCGGACAGGGGAACTATGGCTACACCTTC
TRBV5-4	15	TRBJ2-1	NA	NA	CASSFPLAPYNEQFF	TGTGCCAGCAGCTTTCCGCTAGCGCCCTACAATGAGCAGTTCTTC
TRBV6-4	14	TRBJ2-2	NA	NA	CASRQGANTGELFF	TGTGCCAGCAGACAGGGCGCGAACACCGGGGAGCTGTTTTTT
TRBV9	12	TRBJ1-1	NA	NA	CASSGGGTEAFF	TGTGCCAGCAGCGGAGGTGGAACTGAAGCTTTCTTT
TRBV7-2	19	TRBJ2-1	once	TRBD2	CASSLGGGLAGRSYNEQFF	TGTGCCAGCAGCTTAGGAGGGGGACTAGCGGGAAGGTCCTACAATGAGCAGTTCTTC
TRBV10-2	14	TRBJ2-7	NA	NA	CASSDSASSYEQYF	TGCGCCAGCAGTGATTCGGCTAGCTCCTACGAGCAGTACTTC
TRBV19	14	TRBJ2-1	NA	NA	CASINQRVNNEQFF	TGTGCCAGTATTAACCAGCGTGTAAACAATGAGCAGTTCTTC
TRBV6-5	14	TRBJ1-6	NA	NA	CASSYRQVDSPLHF	TGTGCCAGCAGTTACCGACAGGTGGATTCACCCCTCCACTTT
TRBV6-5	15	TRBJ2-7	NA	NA	CASSYGQPNSYEQYF	TGTGCCAGCAGTTACGGACAACCCAACTCCTACGAGCAGTACTTC
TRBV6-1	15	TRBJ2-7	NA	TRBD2	CASSSRTSGRYEQYF	TGTGCCAGCAGCTCCCGGACTAGCGGGAGGTACGAGCAGTACTTC
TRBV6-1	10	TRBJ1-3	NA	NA	CASTSDTIYF	TGTGCCAGCACCTCGGACACCATATATTTT
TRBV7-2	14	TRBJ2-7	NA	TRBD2	CASSYWRGDYEQYF	TGTGCCAGCAGTTACTGGCGGGGGGACTACGAGCAGTACTTC
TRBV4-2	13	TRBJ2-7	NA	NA	CASSPKDNYEQYF	TGTGCCAGCAGCCCTAAAGATAACTACGAGCAGTACTTC
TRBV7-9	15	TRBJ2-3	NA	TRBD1	CASSPQTGAADTQYF	TGTGCCAGCAGCCCACAAACAGGGGCGGCAGATACGCAGTATTTT
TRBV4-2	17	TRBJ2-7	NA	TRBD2	CASSPRGSGSVSYEQYF	TGTGCCAGCAGCCCCCGGGGTAGCGGGAGTGTTTCCTACGAGCAGTACTTC
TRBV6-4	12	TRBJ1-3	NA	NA	CARRKGGNTIYF	TGTGCCCGAAGAAAGGGGGGAAACACCATATATTTT
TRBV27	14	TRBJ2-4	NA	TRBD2	CASSLRGGFGVQYF	TGTGCCAGCAGTTTACGGGGGGGCTTTGGCGTTCAGTACTTC
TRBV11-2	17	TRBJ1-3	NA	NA	CASSLGARTVSGNTIYF	TGTGCCAGCAGCTTAGGCGCCCGGACAGTCTCTGGAAACACCATATATTTT
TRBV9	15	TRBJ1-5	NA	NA	CASSVGTGSNQPQHF	TGTGCCAGCAGCGTAGGGACGGGAAGCAATCAGCCCCAGCATTTT
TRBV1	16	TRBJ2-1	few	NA	CTSSQDTGGRGAEQFF	TGCACCAGCAGCCAAGATACTGGCGGGAGAGGAGCTGAGCAGTTCTTC
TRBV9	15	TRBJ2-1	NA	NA	CASSAGTYSYNEQFF	TGTGCCAGCAGCGCGGGGACTTACTCCTACAATGAGCAGTTCTTC
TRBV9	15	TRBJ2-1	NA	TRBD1	CASSAGQGGHNEQFF	TGTGCCAGCAGCGCGGGACAGGGTGGACACAATGAGCAGTTCTTC
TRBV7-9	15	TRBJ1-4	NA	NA	CASSTWTAREEKLFF	TGTGCCAGCAGCACTTGGACAGCCAGAGAGGAAAAACTGTTTTTT
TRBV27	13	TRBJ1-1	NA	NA	CASSFSLNTEAFF	TGTGCCAGCAGTTTCTCTTTGAACACTGAAGCTTTCTTT
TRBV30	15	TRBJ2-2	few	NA	CAWTPIAVATGELFF	TGTGCCTGGACCCCCATAGCGGTAGCTACCGGGGAGCTGTTTTTT
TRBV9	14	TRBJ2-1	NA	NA	CASSVGKLINEQFF	TGTGCCAGCAGCGTAGGAAAACTTATTAATGAGCAGTTCTTC
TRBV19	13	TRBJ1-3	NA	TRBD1	CATGQNFENTIYF	TGTGCCACGGGACAGAATTTTGAGAACACCATATATTTT
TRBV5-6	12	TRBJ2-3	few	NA	CASSLRADTQYF	TGTGCCAGCAGCCTACGGGCAGATACGCAGTATTTT
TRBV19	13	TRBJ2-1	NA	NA	CASMRADYNEQFF	TGTGCCAGTATGCGGGCGGACTACAATGAGCAGTTCTTC
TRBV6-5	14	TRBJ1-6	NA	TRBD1	CASRPGTGNSPLHF	TGTGCCAGCAGACCCGGGACAGGCAATTCACCCCTCCACTTT
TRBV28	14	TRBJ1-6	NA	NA	CASRQGGYNSPLHF	TGTGCCAGCAGGCAGGGAGGCTATAATTCACCCCTCCACTTT
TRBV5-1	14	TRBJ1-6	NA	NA	CASSLVRGNSPLHF	TGCGCCAGCAGCTTGGTCAGGGGAAATTCACCCCTCCACTTT
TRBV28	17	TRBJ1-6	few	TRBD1	CASSTPGGPGINSPLHF	TGTGCCAGCAGTACCCCAGGGGGCCCGGGTATTAATTCACCCCTCCACTTT
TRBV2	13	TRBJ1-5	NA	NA	CASTGDGNQPQHF	TGTGCCAGCACGGGGGACGGCAATCAGCCCCAGCATTTT
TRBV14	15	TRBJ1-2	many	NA	CASSQQRTDSYGYTF	TGTGCCAGCAGCCAGCAACGTACTGACAGCTATGGCTACACCTTC
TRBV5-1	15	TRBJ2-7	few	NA	CASSPGTPSSYEQYF	TGCGCCAGCAGCCCCGGGACTCCGAGCTCCTACGAGCAGTACTTC
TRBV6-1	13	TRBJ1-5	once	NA	CASSGLSIQPQHF	TGTGCCAGCAGCGGTTTGTCTATCCAGCCCCAGCATTTT
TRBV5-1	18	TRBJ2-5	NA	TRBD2	CASSPIRTSAKLEETQYF	TGCGCCAGCAGCCCGATCCGGACTAGCGCCAAACTCGAGGAGACCCAGTACTTC
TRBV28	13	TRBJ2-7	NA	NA	CATTSLSSYEQYF	TGTGCCACCACTAGCCTTAGCTCCTACGAGCAGTACTTC
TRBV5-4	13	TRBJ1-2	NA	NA	CASSVRGNNGYTF	TGTGCCAGCAGCGTACGGGGGAACAATGGCTACACCTTC